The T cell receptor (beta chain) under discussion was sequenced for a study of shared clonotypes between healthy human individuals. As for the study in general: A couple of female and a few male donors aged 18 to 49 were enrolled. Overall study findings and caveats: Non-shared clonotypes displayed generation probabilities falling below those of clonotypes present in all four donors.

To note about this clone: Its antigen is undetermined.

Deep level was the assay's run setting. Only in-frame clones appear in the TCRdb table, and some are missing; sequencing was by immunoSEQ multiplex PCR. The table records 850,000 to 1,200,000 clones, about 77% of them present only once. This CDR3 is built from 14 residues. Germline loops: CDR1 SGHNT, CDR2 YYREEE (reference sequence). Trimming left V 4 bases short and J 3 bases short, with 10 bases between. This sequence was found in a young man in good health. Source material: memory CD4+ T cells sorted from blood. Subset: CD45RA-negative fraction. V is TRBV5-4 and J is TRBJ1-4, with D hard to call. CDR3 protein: CASSLEGANEKLFF. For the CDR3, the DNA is TGTGCCAGCAGCCTCGAGGGAGCTAATGAAAAACTGTTTTTT.